Below are 27 T cell receptor beta chains sequenced from a single sample in a study of blood T cell repertoires in COVID-19. Libraries were prepared by immunoSEQ multiplex PCR; TCRdb keeps only in-frame clonotypes and omits some of them. The repertoire holds hundreds of thousands of clones, with 70% to 90% as singletons. What was sequenced was PBMCs or T cells enriched from blood (not recorded which). Receptors originate from a woman aged 40 to 50 with acute COVID-19.

The chain employs TRBV7-9 and TRBJ1-5, with TRBD1 matching over 7 bases. Germline V gene lookup returns CDR1 SEHNR and CDR2 FQNEAQ (reference sequence). The CDR3 consists of 14 residues. The ends lost 5 bases at V and 2 bases at J; junction bases unmatched: 3. Here the CDR3 DNA reads TGTGCCAGCAGCATGACAGGGCGCAATCAGCCCCAGCATTTT. This encodes CASSMTGRNQPQHF. Full variable domain (missing parts from reference TRBV7-9 and TRBJ1-5): DTGVSQNPRHKITKRGQNVTFRCDPISEHNRLYWYRQTLGQGPEFLTYFQNEAQLEKSRLLSDRFSAERPKGSFSTLEIQRTEQGDSAMYLCASSMTGRNQPQHFGDGTRLSIL.

In this sample, this clone turned up a few times. This chain joins TRBV6-5 and TRBJ2-5; TRBD1 agrees at 8 bases. The CDR3 spans 15 residues. Unmatched junction bases numbered 3, after V lost 1 base and J lost 2 bases. Germline loops: CDR1 MNHEY, CDR2 SVGAGI. CDR3 protein: CASSYFGQGQETQYF. CDR3 nucleotides: TGTGCCAGCAGTTACTTCGGACAGGGACAAGAGACCCAGTACTTC.

The CDR3, as DNA: TGCGCCAGCAGCCCAGCCCCATTACAGGGGTTAGAGACCCAGTACTTC. Its translation: CASSPAPLQGLETQYF. This chain connects TRBV5-1 to TRBJ2-5; 7 bases fit TRBD1. The CDR3 runs to 16 residues. CDR1 and CDR2 (germline): SGHRS, YFSETQ. Trimming cost V 4 bases and J 4 bases; bases outside gene matches: 13.

This chain joins TRBV7-6 and TRBJ2-7; TRBD2 matches 13 bases. From germline, CDR1 is SGHVS and CDR2 FNYEAQ. The J segment lost 4 bases and the V segment lost 5 bases, leaving 11 bases of the junction unmatched. The CDR3 runs 17 residues. CDR3 amino acids: CASSGMGLAGRMYEQYF. CDR3 sequence (DNA): TGTGCCAGCAGCGGTATGGGACTAGCGGGGAGGATGTACGAGCAGTACTTC. The whole variable domain, filled in from reference TRBV7-6 and TRBJ2-7, reads GAGVSQSPRYKVTKRGQDVALRCDPISGHVSLYWYRQALGQGPEFLTYFNYEAQQDKSGLPNDRFSAERPEGSISTLTIQRTEQRDSAMYRCASSGMGLAGRMYEQYFGPGTRLTVT.

This clone was counted a single time. V usage is TRBV27 and J usage is TRBJ1-5, with TRBD1 matching over 8 bases. There are 16 residues in the CDR3. Germline loops: CDR1 MNHEY, CDR2 SMNVEV (reference sequence). V shed 5 bases and J 0 bases; nucleotides not matched to a gene: 6. CDR3 loop: CASSPWTGLSNQPQHF. In DNA form, the CDR3 reads TGTGCCAGCAGTCCCTGGACAGGGCTTAGCAATCAGCCCCAGCATTTT.

CDR3 sequence (DNA): TGTGCCAGCAGCTTGAGGCAGGGGAGTTTATATGGCTACACCTTC. It codes for CASSLRQGSLYGYTF. The rearrangement uses TRBV5-6 and TRBJ1-2, with a weak D call TRBD1 (6 bases). V was cut by 1 base and J by 5 bases, with 15 bases left in between. This CDR3 spans 15 amino acids. Germline V gives CDR1 SGHDT, CDR2 YYEEEE. The complete variable domain, with remaining parts taken from reference TRBV5-6 and TRBJ1-2, reads DAGVTQSPTHLIKTRGQQVTLRCSPKSGHDTVSWYQQALGQGPQFIFQYYEEEERQRGNFPDRFSGHQFPNYSSELNVNALLLGDSALYLCASSLRQGSLYGYTFGSGTRLTVV.

J is TRBJ2-3 and V is TRBV4-3; TRBD2 matches at 12 bases. Germline CDR1 and CDR2: LGHNA and YSLEER. The J segment lost 3 bases and the V segment lost 4 bases, leaving 2 bases of the junction unmatched. The CDR3 consists of 15 residues. In nucleotides, the CDR3 is TGCGCCAGCAGCCTAGGACTAGCGGGAACAGATACGCAGTATTTT. Protein sequence: CASSLGLAGTDTQYF.

The chain employs TRBV10-3 and TRBJ2-2; 14 nucleotides match TRBD2. J was trimmed by 4 bases and V by 3 bases; bases with no gene match: 7. CDR1 and CDR2 from the germline V gene are ENHRY and SYGVKD. The CDR3 extends over 18 amino acids. The CDR3 nucleotides read TGTGCCATCAGTGAACAGACTAGCGGGGGGGTCGGCACCGGGGAGCTGTTTTTT. Translating gives CAISEQTSGGVGTGELFF.

V and J are TRBV19 and TRBJ1-5, with 9 positions matching TRBD1. Trimming removed 0 bases from V and 6 bases from J; junction bases left unmatched: 15. The CDR3 is 19 residues long. Germline V gene sequence: CDR1 LNHDA, CDR2 SQIVND (reference sequence). CDR3 sequence reads: CASSIDLKDSGTGTQPQHF. The CDR3 coding sequence is TGTGCCAGTAGTATAGATCTTAAGGATTCGGGGACAGGGACTCAGCCCCAGCATTTT.

V and J are TRBV7-6 and TRBJ1-1; perhaps TRBD1 as D (5 bases). Per the germline V gene, CDR1 is SGHVS and CDR2 is FNYEAQ. The CDR3 is 15 residues long. V was shortened by 1 base and J by 1 base, with 10 bases between the two germline ends. In DNA form, the CDR3 reads TGTGCCAGCAGCTTAGTGGCAGGGTCGAACACTGAAGCTTTCTTT. Translation gives CASSLVAGSNTEAFF.

The chain carries TRBV6-5 and TRBJ2-6, with 8 bases identical to TRBD1. The V segment lost 5 bases and the J segment 4 bases; nucleotides outside the gene matches: 4. This CDR3 spans 15 amino acids. The germline gives CDR1 MNHEY, CDR2 SVGAGI. The CDR3 region is CASSHQGAGANVLTF. The CDR3 DNA sequence: TGTGCCAGCAGTCATCAGGGGGCCGGGGCCAACGTCCTGACTTTC.

The gene calls are TRBV5-1 and TRBJ2-2, with 8 positions matching TRBD1. V dropped 2 bases and J dropped 6; count of bases not matched to a gene: 6. Germline CDR1 is SGHRS and CDR2 is YFSETQ. CDR3 length: 15 amino acids. CDR3 loop: CASSLRTGRSGELFF. The CDR3 bases are TGCGCCAGCAGCTTACGGACAGGGAGATCCGGGGAGCTGTTTTTT.

J is TRBJ1-2 and V is TRBV2, with no clear D. The CDR3 contains 12 residues. Trimming shortened V by 7 bases and J by 4 bases, and 10 bases separated the two germline ends. Per germline, CDR1 SNHLY and CDR2 FYNNEI. CDR3 residues: CASNLDSYGYTF. In nucleotides, the CDR3 is TGTGCCAGCAATCTAGATAGCTATGGCTACACCTTC.

V is TRBV5-6 and J is TRBJ2-1, with a tentative D call TRBD1 (6 bases). The length of the CDR3 is 14 residues. Germline V lookup: CDR1 SGHDT, CDR2 YYEEEE. V lost 1 base and J lost 3, with 8 bases in between. CDR3 bases: TGTGCCAGCAGCTTGACAGGGCTCTACAATGAGCAGTTCTTC. It encodes CASSLTGLYNEQFF.

This chain uses TRBV6-5 with TRBJ2-7; TRBD1 might be the D (6 bases). CDR1 and CDR2 (germline): MNHEY, SVGAGI. Trimming shortened V by 5 bases and J by 2 bases, and 10 bases separated the two germline ends. This CDR3 spans 13 amino acids. In DNA, the CDR3 is TGTGCCAGCAGTACAGGGATCCCCTACGAGCAGTACTTC. Amino acid sequence: CASSTGIPYEQYF.

This chain uses TRBV5-4 with TRBJ2-7, with 11 bases lining up with TRBD2. Per the germline V gene, CDR1 is SGHNT and CDR2 is YYREEE (reference sequence). Losses at the gene ends were 4 bases for V and 1 base for J; bases not matched to a gene: 4. The CDR3 has 15 residues. CDR3 nucleotides: TGTGCCAGCAGCCCTAGCGGGGGGCAATCCTACGAGCAGTACTTC. It is translated as CASSPSGGQSYEQYF.

This clone has more than one count but fewer than ten. The V call is TRBV5-1, the J call TRBJ1-1, with D possibly TRBD1 on 6 matching bases. The ends were cut back, 4 bases at V and 1 base at J, with 11 bases in the middle. Germline CDR1 and CDR2: SGHRS and YFSETQ. The CDR3 is made up of 14 amino acids. The CDR3 spells CASSEWGQNTEAFF. Here the CDR3 DNA reads TGCGCCAGCAGCGAATGGGGACAGAACACTGAAGCTTTCTTT.

The chain has TRBV25-1 and TRBJ1-2; perhaps TRBD1 as D (5 bases). Germline values: CDR1 MGHDK, CDR2 SYGVNS. This CDR3 is 11 amino acids long. V shed 7 bases and J shed 8 bases, with 11 bases lying between them. The CDR3 region has the DNA TGTGCCAGCATAGGGGAAGTCGGCTACACCTTC. Amino acids: CASIGEVGYTF.

The chain links TRBV4-2 to TRBJ2-1, with 7 bases that match TRBD2. Germline V gene lookup returns CDR1 LGHNA and CDR2 YNFKEQ. CDR3 length: 16 amino acids. After removal of 3 bases from V and 5 bases from J, the junction contained 10 bases not matched to a gene. CDR3 amino acids: CASSHVEAGADNEQFF. In DNA, the CDR3 is TGTGCCAGCAGCCACGTAGAGGCGGGAGCAGACAATGAGCAGTTCTTC.

The chain uses TRBV28 and TRBJ1-2, with TRBD1 matching 8 bases. V dropped 3 bases and J dropped 4; count of bases not matched to a gene: 7. In germline, CDR1 is MDHEN, CDR2 SYDVKM. This CDR3 comprises 15 residues. Written as DNA, the CDR3 is TGTGCCAGCAGTTTTCCGGGACAGGCTCCCTATGGCTACACCTTC. Translating gives CASSFPGQAPYGYTF.

Points on this clone: Other DNA variants within this sample encode the same CDR3. The chain links TRBV6-4 to TRBJ2-2; 10 positions agree with TRBD2. This CDR3 comprises 15 residues. The germline V gene has CDR1 MRHNA and CDR2 SNTAGT. Trimming cost V 3 bases and J 3 bases; bases outside gene matches: 1. CDR3 residues: CASSDGTSDTGELFF. The DNA for the CDR3 is TGTGCCAGCAGTGATGGGACTAGCGACACCGGGGAGCTGTTTTTT.

In DNA, the CDR3 is TGTGCCACCAGCAGAGAGACGGGGGTTGGGGGTGAAGCTTTCTTT. Protein: CATSRETGVGGEAFF. This chain joins TRBV15 and TRBJ1-1; D is perhaps TRBD1 (5 bases). The CDR3 contains 15 residues. CDR1 LNHNV and CDR2 YYDKDF come from the germline V gene (reference sequence). Between the trimmed V and J ends, which lost 0 bases and 7 bases, there was a span of 15 bases.

This chain uses TRBV7-9 with TRBJ2-1; 14 bases map to TRBD2. CDR1 SEHNR and CDR2 FQNEAQ come from the germline V gene (reference sequence). J was trimmed by 8 bases and V by 5 bases; bases with no gene match: 11. This CDR3 has 17 amino acids. The CDR3 is CASSPVGGLAGVDEQFF. In nucleotides, the CDR3 is TGTGCCAGCAGCCCCGTCGGGGGACTAGCGGGAGTTGATGAGCAGTTCTTC.

This clone was detected once. The chain recombines TRBV5-8 with TRBJ2-7; 8 bases fit TRBD1. From germline, CDR1 is SGHTS and CDR2 YDEGEE. Trimming at V came to 4 bases and at J to 9 bases, leaving 9 bases not matched to a gene. CDR3 length: 13 residues. In DNA form, the CDR3 reads TGTGCCAGCAGCCAAGACAGGGGTTGGGGGCAGTACTTC. Protein: CASSQDRGWGQYF.

This chain connects TRBV9 to TRBJ1-6, with D unclear. CDR3 length: 17 amino acids. CDR1 is SGDLS and CDR2 is YYNGEE in the germline V gene. The V end was cut by 4 bases, the J end by 0 bases, with 14 bases between. The DNA of the CDR3 is TGTGCCAGCAGCCCCCGAGGGCAGTACTCCTATAATTCACCCCTCCACTTT. This gives the protein CASSPRGQYSYNSPLHF.

The rearrangement uses TRBV28 and TRBJ2-5; possibly TRBD2 for D (6 bases). The CDR3 consists of 14 residues. Trimming cost V 8 bases and J 1 base, with 14 bases left between them. Germline values: CDR1 MDHEN, CDR2 SYDVKM. DNA of the CDR3: TGTGCCAGCCTTGGCGGGGCTCCCCAAGAGACCCAGTACTTC. Translating it yields CASLGGAPQETQYF.

As concerns this clone: In the same sample, other DNA sequences code for this CDR3. The V call is TRBV11-2, the J call TRBJ1-4; D ambiguous. Trimming took off 1 base at V and 11 bases at J, with 8 bases between the two ends. The CDR3 totals 12 residues. From germline, CDR1 is SGHAT and CDR2 FQNNGV. The CDR3 DNA follows: TGTGCCAGCAGCTTAGTTGCGGAGAAACTGTTTTTT. Residues: CASSLVAEKLFF.